This T cell receptor beta chain was obtained from a study of blood T cell repertoires in COVID-19. The germline V gene encodes CDR1 SGDLS and CDR2 YYNGEE. CDR3 length equals 13 residues. The V and J ends lost 4 bases and 1 base respectively, with 9 bases between them. Clones were sequenced by immunoSEQ multiplex PCR, and TCRdb holds only the in-frame ones, with some missing. The sample has about 160,000 clones, roughly 90% seen once. The TCR originated in a woman between 55 and 75 years old who had recovered from COVID-19. Sequencing used peripheral blood. The chain couples TRBV9 to TRBJ2-7, with D possibly TRBD1 on 5 matching bases. CDR3 protein: CASSQGPSYEQYF. CDR3 nucleotide sequence: TGTGCCAGCAGCCAGGGCCCATCCTACGAGCAGTACTTC.